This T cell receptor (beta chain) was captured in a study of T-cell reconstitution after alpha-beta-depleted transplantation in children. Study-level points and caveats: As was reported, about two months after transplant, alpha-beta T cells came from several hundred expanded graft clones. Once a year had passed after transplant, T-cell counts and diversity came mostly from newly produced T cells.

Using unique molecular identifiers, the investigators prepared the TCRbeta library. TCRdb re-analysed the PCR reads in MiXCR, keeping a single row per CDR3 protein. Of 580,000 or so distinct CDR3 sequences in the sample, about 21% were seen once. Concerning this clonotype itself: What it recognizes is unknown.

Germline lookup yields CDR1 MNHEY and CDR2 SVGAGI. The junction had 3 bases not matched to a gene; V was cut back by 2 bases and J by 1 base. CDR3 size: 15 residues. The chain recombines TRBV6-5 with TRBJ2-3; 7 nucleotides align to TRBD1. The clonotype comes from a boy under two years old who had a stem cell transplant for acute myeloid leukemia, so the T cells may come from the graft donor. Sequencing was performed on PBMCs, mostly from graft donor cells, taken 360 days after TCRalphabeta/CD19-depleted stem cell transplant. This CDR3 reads CASSYRGGRTDTQYF. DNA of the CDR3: TGTGCCAGCAGTTACCGAGGGGGCCGCACAGATACGCAGTATTTT.